This TCR beta chain was found in a study of regulatory T cells in long-lasting Graves disease. Notes on the study in general: Among the persistent patients, 2,741 public clonotypes were shared, more than the 950 to 1,000 shared among new patients.

Construction of the TCR beta libraries employed iRepertoire HTBI primers in conjunction with Arm-PCR of CDR3 regions. In the study's own analysis: Sequenced samples collectively carried 55 to 80 TRBV and around 15 TRBJ segments. TCRdb re-derived calls from the multiplex PCR reads in MiXCR, one entry per CDR3 protein. Here the V and J calls rest on TCRdb's processing, not on the authors' analysis. The table has approximately 310,000 distinct CDR3 sequences, about 20% seen once. This clonotype came up many times. The antigen is undetermined. Germline lookup yields CDR1 LNHDA and CDR2 SQIVND (reference sequence). Trimming cost V 5 bases and J 1 base, with 18 bases left between them. This CDR3 comprises 17 residues. Time point noted: newly diagnosed GD, antithyroid drugs for less than 3 months. The TCR library was prepared using RNA isolated from PBMCs.

The sequencing here drew on peripheral blood mononuclear cells (PBMCs), taken at new diagnosis, from a patient treated with antithyroid drugs. The chain links TRBV19 to TRBJ1-5, with D possibly being TRBD1 (5 bases). The TCR comes from a female donor with Graves disease. For the CDR3, the DNA is TGTGCCAGTAGTCACACCAGGGTACGTTTGAGCAATCAGCCCCAGCATTTT. Protein product: CASSHTRVRLSNQPQHF.